The 12 T cell receptor beta chains reported below all come from one sample, sequenced in a study of blood T cell repertoires in COVID-19. Measured with immunoSEQ multiplex PCR; TCRdb has only the in-frame clones, and not every one. The repertoire holds under 95,000 clones, with about 83% as singletons. Material for sequencing was peripheral blood. The receptors come from a woman aged 70-85 years with acute or convalescent COVID-19.

The rearrangement joins TRBV5-1 to TRBJ1-2, with 8 bases aligning to TRBD1. Trimming removed 3 bases from V and 8 bases from J; junction bases left unmatched: 9. Germline-derived CDR1 and CDR2 are SGHRS and YFSETQ. This CDR3 has 14 amino acids. CDR3 sequence (DNA): TGCGCCAGCAGCTACCCCTCGACAGGGGACGGCTACACCTTC. Its translation is CASSYPSTGDGYTF.

The chain carries TRBV5-6 and TRBJ1-4, with a tentative D call TRBD1 (6 bases). The V gene lost 1 base and the J gene lost 5 bases, with 9 bases spanning the gap. The germline CDR1 and CDR2 sequences are SGHDT and YYEEEE. The CDR3 is 14 residues long. CDR3 in DNA: TGTGCCAGCAGCTTGAAAACAGGGAATGAAAAACTGTTTTTT. Translation gives CASSLKTGNEKLFF.

This clone was observed once. This sequence joins TRBV7-8 and TRBJ1-2; no clear D gene. Per the germline V gene, CDR1 is SGHVS and CDR2 is FQNEAQ. The V gene lost 4 bases and the J gene lost 2 bases, with 11 bases spanning the gap. The CDR3 is 14 residues long. The DNA of the CDR3 is TGTGCCAGCAGCTCTACGGCGGGGAACTATGGCTACACCTTC. This codes for CASSSTAGNYGYTF.

This chain joins TRBV19 and TRBJ2-3; 13 nucleotides match TRBD2. Germline CDR1 is LNHDA and CDR2 is SQIVND (reference sequence). J was trimmed by 5 bases and V by 7 bases; bases with no gene match: 6. The CDR3 is made up of 15 amino acids. The CDR3 loop is CASNSLAGGQDTQYF. The CDR3 nucleotides read TGTGCCAGTAATTCACTAGCGGGGGGGCAAGATACGCAGTATTTT.

The rearrangement links TRBV6-1 to TRBJ2-5, with TRBD1 matching 7 bases. From germline, CDR1 is MNHNS and CDR2 SASEGT. The V segment lost 5 bases and the J segment 3 bases; nucleotides outside the gene matches: 9. The CDR3 is made up of 15 amino acids. In nucleotides, the CDR3 is TGTGCCAGCAGTTCACCGGGACAGACAAAAGAGACCCAGTACTTC. This sequence encodes CASSSPGQTKETQYF.

This rearrangement joins TRBV28 to TRBJ1-1; TRBD1 is a possible D gene (6 bases). This CDR3 has 14 amino acids. V dropped 6 bases and J dropped 4 bases, with 15 bases sitting between them. CDR1 is MDHEN, CDR2 SYDVKM, per germline. DNA for the CDR3: TGTGCCAGCAGGATCCGGGGACACTTCACTGAAGCTTTCTTT. It translates to CASRIRGHFTEAFF.

This rearrangement joins TRBV27 to TRBJ1-6; TRBD1 matches at 8 bases. CDR1 MNHEY and CDR2 SMNVEV come from the germline V gene (reference sequence). The CDR3 is 11 amino acids. Germline trimming cut 6 bases from V and 15 bases from J; bases unmatched to any gene: 4. The CDR3 DNA is TGTGCCAGCAGCCACAGGGGGATCCTCCACTTT. Translating gives CASSHRGILHF.

V usage is TRBV5-1 and J usage is TRBJ1-4; tentatively, D is TRBD1 (6 bases). Germline CDR1 SGHRS, CDR2 YFSETQ. The CDR3 consists of 17 residues. The germline V and J ends were trimmed by 4 bases and 2 bases, with 18 bases remaining between them. In nucleotides, the CDR3 is TGCGCCAGCAGCCCGAGCCCACAGGGAGCGACTAATGAAAAACTGTTTTTT. Its translation: CASSPSPQGATNEKLFF.

The V and J genes are TRBV4-1 and TRBJ2-2, with TRBD2 as a possible D gene (5 bases). The CDR3 runs to 14 residues. The germline V and J ends were trimmed by 3 bases and 12 bases, with 17 bases remaining between them. CDR1 is MGHRA, CDR2 YSYEKL, per germline. The CDR3 loop reads CASSQPLSSGKLFF. The CDR3 DNA reads TGCGCCAGCAGCCAGCCCCTCAGCTCGGGGAAGCTGTTTTTT.

V and J are TRBV9 and TRBJ1-3; 9 bases fit TRBD1. The J segment lost 0 bases and the V segment lost 0 bases, leaving 10 bases of the junction unmatched. This CDR3 has 19 amino acids. Germline-derived CDR1 and CDR2 are SGDLS and YYNGEE. CDR3 protein: CASSVVGTGPESSGNTIYF. The DNA for the CDR3 is TGTGCCAGCAGCGTAGTTGGGACAGGGCCGGAGAGCTCTGGAAACACCATATATTTT.

The chain uses TRBV7-9 and TRBJ1-4; D remains ambiguous. The CDR3 is 16 amino acids. V dropped 5 bases and J dropped 5 bases, with 18 bases sitting between them. Germline values: CDR1 SEHNR, CDR2 FQNEAQ (reference sequence). Here the CDR3 reads CASSPRFAEANEKLFF. The CDR3 nucleotides read TGTGCCAGCAGCCCCCGGTTCGCCGAAGCGAATGAAAAACTGTTTTTT.

The sample holds one count of this clone. This chain connects TRBV30 to TRBJ1-4; 7 bases fit TRBD1. With 0 bases clipped from V and 8 bases from J, the junction kept 3 bases outside the gene matches. Germline V lookup: CDR1 GTSNPN, CDR2 SVGIG (reference sequence). There are 13 residues in the CDR3. The CDR3 DNA is TGTGCCTGGAGTGTCGCAGGGGGAGAAAAACTGTTTTTT. Protein product: CAWSVAGGEKLFF. The full variable domain, rest sourced from reference TRBV30 and TRBJ1-4, is SQTIHQWPATLVQPVGSPLSLECTVEGTSNPNLYWYRQAAGRGLQLLFYSVGIGQISSEVPQNLSASRPQDRQFILSSKKLLLSDSGFYLCAWSVAGGEKLFFGSGTQLSVL.